This T cell receptor beta chain was sequenced during a study of OX40 agonist ivuxolimab in advanced cancers. Study at large: At doses from 0.01 to 10 mg/kg, patients were given intravenous ivuxolimab every 2 weeks. Study findings and constraints: Some nonresponders also had low normalized T-cell clonal expansion. CD4+ and CD8+ blood T cells expanded clonally by week 6 at 0.1 to 3.0 mg/kg.

CDR1 and CDR2 (germline): GTSNPN, SVGIG (reference sequence). The V gene end was trimmed by 2 bases and the J gene end by 0 bases; junction bases not matched to a gene: 10. The CDR3 loop spans 17 amino acids. Profiled with immunoSEQ multiplex PCR; TCRdb holds only in-frame clones, not every one. The table has 80,000 or so clones, roughly 93% seen once. This clone was recorded once. Antigen: not known. Exclusion applied to patients with autoimmune disease history or systemic immunosuppression. The chain has TRBV30 and TRBJ1-5; TRBD1 aligns across 7 bases. This TCR derives from an adult with an advanced solid tumor such as melanoma, head and neck, liver or kidney cancer. This material consisted of CD4+ or CD8+ T cells sorted from blood, taken in a trial of the OX40 agonist ivuxolimab. CDR3 region: CAWSTLGTAASNQPQHF. DNA for the CDR3: TGTGCCTGGAGTACCCTAGGGACAGCCGCTAGCAATCAGCCCCAGCATTTT.